The T cell receptor (beta chain) under discussion was sequenced for a study of cytomegalovirus exposure and HLA in healthy donors. In the PCR, 60 Vbeta and 13 Jbeta primers were used. Only in-frame clones appear in the TCRdb table, and some are missing; sequencing was by immunoSEQ multiplex PCR. The sample lists 180,000 or so clones, over 70% occurring once. As regards this clone: Antigen specificity is unknown.

The CDR3 has 15 residues. The germline gives CDR1 KGHSH, CDR2 LQKENI. V was shortened by 9 bases and J by 6 bases, with 22 bases between the two germline ends. The study, taken as a whole, reports: Among TCR beta chains, those listed as cytomegalovirus-associated numbered approximately 150. Equally common other TCR beta chains were less clonally expanded than HLA-associated ones, a later analysis found.

Sequenced sample: PBMCs. This sequence joins TRBV18 and TRBJ2-3, with TRBD2 as a possible D gene (7 bases). The TCR was taken from a woman aged 60-75 years in good health and CMV-seropositive. DNA for the CDR3: TGTGCCAGTTCGCCGGAGGCGGGGGCGCATGATACGCAGTATTTT. Its protein product is CASSPEAGAHDTQYF.